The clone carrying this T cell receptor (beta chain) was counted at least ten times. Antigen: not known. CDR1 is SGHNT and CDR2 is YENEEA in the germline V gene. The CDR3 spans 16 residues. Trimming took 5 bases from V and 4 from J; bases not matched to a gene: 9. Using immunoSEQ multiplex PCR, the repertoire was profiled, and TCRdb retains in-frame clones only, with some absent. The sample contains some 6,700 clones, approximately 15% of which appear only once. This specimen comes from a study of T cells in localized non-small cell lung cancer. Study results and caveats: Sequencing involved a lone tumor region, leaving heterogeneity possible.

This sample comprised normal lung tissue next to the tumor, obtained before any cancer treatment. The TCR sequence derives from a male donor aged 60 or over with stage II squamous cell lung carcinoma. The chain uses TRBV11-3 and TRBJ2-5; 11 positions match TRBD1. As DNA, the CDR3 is TGTGCCAGCAGCCCCATCGGACAGGGGGCCGGAGAGACCCAGTACTTC. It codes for CASSPIGQGAGETQYF.